The 28 T cell receptor beta chains below were found in one sample sequenced in a study of T cell responses to AZD1222 COVID-19 vaccine. TCRdb's table, derived via immunoSEQ multiplex PCR, lists solely in-frame clones and lacks some. The profile shows 85,000 to 110,000 clones, 90% to 95% of them singletons. The specimen comprised peripheral blood, sampled on day 0 of AZD1222 vaccination. The receptors shown here come from an adult in good health.

J is TRBJ2-1 and V is TRBV27; the D is unclear. Trimming took 0 bases from V and 12 from J, leaving 12 bases between them. The CDR3 runs 13 residues. Germline values: CDR1 MNHEY, CDR2 SMNVEV (reference sequence). CDR3 residues: CASSLSISLGQFF. The CDR3 coding sequence is TGTGCCAGCAGTTTATCGATCAGCCTAGGGCAGTTCTTC.

V usage is TRBV7-2 and J usage is TRBJ1-6; D gene unclear. This CDR3 has 17 residues. V lost 1 base and J lost 0, with 10 bases in between. CDR1 and CDR2 from the germline V gene are SGHTA and FQGNSA. CDR3: CASSLERVFSYNSPLHF. In DNA form, the CDR3 reads TGTGCCAGCAGCTTAGAAAGGGTCTTCTCCTATAATTCACCCCTCCACTTT. Supplemented by reference TRBV7-2 and TRBJ1-6, the full variable domain reads GAGVSQSPSNKVTEKGKDVELRCDPISGHTALYWYRQSLGQGLEFLIYFQGNSAPDKSGLPSDRFSAERTGGSVSTLTIQRTQQEDSAVYLCASSLERVFSYNSPLHFGNGTRLTVT.

The chain couples TRBV28 to TRBJ2-3, with a weak D call TRBD2 (5 bases). V lost 6 bases and J 10 bases, leaving 23 bases between the germline ends. Germline lookup yields CDR1 MDHEN and CDR2 SYDVKM. This CDR3 has 15 amino acids. CDR3 protein: CASSSTGKPFIAQYF. CDR3 in DNA: TGTGCCAGCAGCTCGACCGGGAAGCCATTTATTGCGCAGTATTTT.

The chain combines TRBV5-5 with TRBJ1-1; no clear D. This CDR3 comprises 15 residues. Germline values: CDR1 SGHKS, CDR2 YYEKEE (reference sequence). Trimming pared 3 bases from V and 5 bases from J, leaving 17 bases between. The CDR3 reads CASSSASHGKTEAFF. The CDR3, as DNA: TGTGCCAGCAGCTCCGCAAGTCATGGGAAAACTGAAGCTTTCTTT.

V gene TRBV5-1 combines with J gene TRBJ2-7; 9 nucleotides line up with TRBD2. The J segment lost 4 bases and the V segment lost 0 bases, leaving 5 bases of the junction unmatched. CDR3 length: 15 amino acids. Germline values: CDR1 SGHRS, CDR2 YFSETQ. CDR3: CASSLALAGLYEQYF. CDR3 in DNA: TGCGCCAGCAGCTTGGCCCTAGCGGGGTTATACGAGCAGTACTTC. Full variable domain (remainder filled in from reference TRBV5-1 and TRBJ2-7): KAGVTQTPRYLIKTRGQQVTLSCSPISGHRSVSWYQQTPGQGLQFLFEYFSETQRNKGNFPGRFSGRQFSNSRSEMNVSTLELGDSALYLCASSLALAGLYEQYFGPGTRLTVT.

The CDR3 is CASSMDGGRASEQFF. As DNA, the CDR3 is TGTGCCAGTAGTATGGATGGCGGGAGGGCCAGTGAGCAGTTCTTC. The V and J genes are TRBV19 and TRBJ2-1; 9 bases agree with TRBD2. Per germline, CDR1 LNHDA and CDR2 SQIVND (reference sequence). The CDR3 contains 15 residues. V lost 3 bases, J lost 9 bases, and 9 bases stayed unmatched.

The chain employs TRBV2 and TRBJ1-6; D is unclear. Germline values: CDR1 SNHLY, CDR2 FYNNEI. Between the trimmed V and J ends, which lost 5 bases and 4 bases, there was a span of 12 bases. The CDR3 covers 15 residues. The CDR3 region is CASSYTETYNSPLHF. The DNA of the CDR3 is TGTGCCAGCAGTTACACCGAAACTTATAATTCACCCCTCCACTTT.

This chain joins TRBV7-8 and TRBJ2-7; TRBD1 is a possible D gene (5 bases). Germline CDR1 and CDR2: SGHVS and FQNEAQ. CDR3 length: 14 amino acids. Trimming took off 5 bases at V and 2 bases at J, with 13 bases between the two ends. The CDR3 sequence is CASSGTGVTYEQYF. CDR3 nucleotides: TGTGCCAGCAGCGGTACAGGAGTTACCTACGAGCAGTACTTC.

The rearrangement links TRBV7-8 to TRBJ2-7; no clear D. Per germline, CDR1 SGHVS and CDR2 FQNEAQ. Trimming left V 0 bases short and J 2 bases short, with 5 bases between. The CDR3 spans 13 residues. As DNA, the CDR3 is TGTGCCAGCAGCTTAGCGTCGGCCTACGAGCAGTACTTC. Translation gives CASSLASAYEQYF.

This chain uses TRBV7-2 with TRBJ1-6; no clear D gene. Germline CDR1 is SGHTA and CDR2 is FQGNSA. Trimming removed 1 base at V and 5 bases at J, with 6 bases between. The CDR3 spans 14 residues. The CDR3 coding sequence is TGTGCCAGCAGCTTAGGTTGGAATAATTCACCCCTCCACTTT. This codes for CASSLGWNNSPLHF. The whole variable domain, remainder taken from reference TRBV7-2 and TRBJ1-6, is GAGVSQSPSNKVTEKGKDVELRCDPISGHTALYWYRQSLGQGLEFLIYFQGNSAPDKSGLPSDRFSAERTGGSVSTLTIQRTQQEDSAVYLCASSLGWNNSPLHFGNGTRLTVT.

The chain employs TRBV7-2 and TRBJ2-1; TRBD2 aligns across 10 bases. V trimming: 2 bases; J trimming: 4 bases; junction bases outside the gene matches: 5. The CDR3 extends over 16 amino acids. Germline assignment: CDR1 SGHTA and CDR2 FQGNSA. As DNA, the CDR3 is TGTGCCAGCAGCTTATTGGGACTAGCGTATTACAATGAGCAGTTCTTC. Translated: CASSLLGLAYYNEQFF.

The V and J genes are TRBV29-1 and TRBJ1-1; 7 nucleotides agree with TRBD1. After removal of 7 bases from V and 5 bases from J, the junction contained 13 bases not matched to a gene. Per the germline V gene, CDR1 is SQVTM and CDR2 is ANQGSEA. The CDR3 covers 14 residues. CDR3 DNA sequence: TGCAGCGCTAAACCCCGAGGGGGCGGTACTGAAGCTTTCTTT. It yields the protein CSAKPRGGGTEAFF.

The J gene is TRBJ2-2, the V gene TRBV7-3; maybe TRBD2 (6 bases). The germline V and J ends were trimmed by 3 bases and 5 bases, with 19 bases remaining between them. The germline V gene has CDR1 SGHTA and CDR2 FQGTGA. The CDR3 has 17 amino acids. The CDR3 region is CASSFQRAHPGTGELFF. DNA of the CDR3: TGTGCCAGCAGCTTCCAGCGGGCGCATCCGGGGACCGGGGAGCTGTTTTTT.

The V call is TRBV3-1 (or the pseudogene TRBV3-2), the J call TRBJ1-6; D not resolved. With 1 base removed from V and 10 bases from J, the gap between germline ends came to 8 bases. The CDR3 runs 13 residues. From germline, CDR1 is LGHDT and CDR2 YNNKEL (reference sequence). The CDR3 here is CASSQAPLSPLHF. The CDR3 DNA follows: TGTGCCAGCAGCCAAGCCCCACTCTCACCCCTCCACTTT.

The chain employs TRBV4-1 and TRBJ2-7; D may be TRBD2 (6 bases). CDR1 is MGHRA and CDR2 is YSYEKL in the germline V gene. Trimming shortened V by 0 bases and J by 2 bases, and 8 bases separated the two germline ends. CDR3 length: 14 residues. CDR3 region: CASSQELAPYEQYF. As DNA, the CDR3 is TGCGCCAGCAGCCAAGAACTAGCACCCTACGAGCAGTACTTC.

The V call is TRBV7-2, the J call TRBJ2-1; D is uncertain. Trimming cost V 0 bases and J 5 bases, with 5 bases left between them. The germline gives CDR1 SGHTA, CDR2 FQGNSA. The CDR3 is 13 residues long. CDR3 nucleotide sequence: TGTGCCAGCAGCTTAGCCCGGGACAATGAGCAGTTCTTC. This translates into CASSLARDNEQFF.

This chain joins TRBV28 and TRBJ1-2; D gene unclear. Trimming removed 7 bases from V and 3 bases from J, with 12 bases in between. The CDR3 is 13 amino acids. Germline CDR1 MDHEN, CDR2 SYDVKM. DNA for the CDR3: TGTGCCAGCACCCAATCGTCCTACTATGGCTACACCTTC. Translation: CASTQSSYYGYTF.

The chain has TRBV6-2 or TRBV6-3 and TRBJ2-5; a weak D match, TRBD1 (5 bases). CDR1 is MNHEY and CDR2 is SVGEGT in the germline V gene. The CDR3 length is 17 residues. V was pared by 6 bases and J by 2 bases, with 22 bases between. Here the CDR3 reads CASSRPSKPTVQETQYF. DNA of the CDR3: TGTGCCAGCAGCCGACCTTCTAAACCGACAGTTCAAGAGACCCAGTACTTC.

This clone was counted a few times. The chain is built from TRBV5-8 and TRBJ2-7; tentative D call: TRBD2 (6 bases). Germline CDR1 and CDR2: SGHTS and YDEGEE. The CDR3 extends over 17 amino acids. Trimming stripped 0 bases from V and 2 bases from J, with 18 bases between. DNA of the CDR3: TGTGCCAGCAGCTTGGTCCAGGACTACCGAGGAGCCTACGAGCAGTACTTC. Translating it yields CASSLVQDYRGAYEQYF. Looking up the rest from reference TRBV5-8 and TRBJ2-7 gives the full variable domain: EAGVTQSPTHLIKTRGQQATLRCSPISGHTSVYWYQQALGLGLQFLLWYDEGEERNRGNFPPRFSGRQFPNYSSELNVNALELEDSALYLCASSLVQDYRGAYEQYFGPGTRLTVT.

The chain recombines TRBV5-4 with TRBJ2-5, with D possibly being TRBD1 (7 bases). The CDR3 is 13 residues long. Germline V lookup: CDR1 SGHNT, CDR2 YYREEE (reference sequence). The ends were cut back, 4 bases at V and 2 bases at J, with 9 bases in the middle. CDR3 DNA sequence: TGTGCCAGCAGCCCAGGGGGGCAAGAGACCCAGTACTTC. Its protein is CASSPGGQETQYF.

This rearrangement joins TRBV19 to TRBJ2-7; 9 bases line up with TRBD1. This CDR3 region has 15 residues. The germline V gene encodes CDR1 LNHDA and CDR2 SQIVND (reference sequence). Trimming at V came to 5 bases and at J to 3 bases, leaving 8 bases not matched to a gene. Written as DNA, the CDR3 is TGTGCCAGTAGTCTCCGGACAGGGGCACACTACGAGCAGTACTTC. Amino acids: CASSLRTGAHYEQYF.

This clone turned up a few times. The chain couples TRBV18 to TRBJ1-6; 11 bases agree with TRBD1. Germline V gene data show CDR1 as KGHSH and CDR2 as LQKENI. The V segment lost 3 bases and the J segment 9 bases; nucleotides outside the gene matches: 4. The CDR3 spans 15 residues. CDR3 loop: CASSPGQGAGSPLHF. CDR3 DNA: TGTGCCAGCTCACCCGGACAGGGGGCCGGTTCACCCCTCCACTTT.

The chain joins TRBV5-8 to TRBJ1-3, with D hard to call. From germline, CDR1 is SGHTS and CDR2 YDEGEE. The V end was cut by 4 bases, the J end by 8 bases, with 7 bases between. The CDR3 has 11 amino acids. The CDR3 DNA is TGTGCCAGCAGCCTGACATACACCATATATTTT. Translated, it gives CASSLTYTIYF.

This sequence joins TRBV27 and TRBJ2-3; D may be TRBD2 (6 bases). Germline lookup yields CDR1 MNHEY and CDR2 SMNVEV (reference sequence). Trimming left V 7 bases short and J 8 bases short, with 31 bases between. This CDR3 spans 18 amino acids. Here the CDR3 reads CASKRQTRRPGPVPTQYF. The CDR3 DNA reads TGTGCCAGCAAAAGACAGACTAGGAGGCCGGGACCCGTCCCTACGCAGTATTTT.

The V call is TRBV28, the J call TRBJ1-2; D is perhaps TRBD1 (5 bases). The germline gives CDR1 MDHEN, CDR2 SYDVKM. The CDR3 extends over 13 amino acids. The germline V and J ends were trimmed by 4 bases and 3 bases, with 9 bases remaining between them. The CDR3 is CASSSGTDYGYTF. In DNA, the CDR3 is TGTGCCAGCAGTTCCGGGACGGACTATGGCTACACCTTC.

This chain joins TRBV28 and TRBJ2-1, with 12 bases matching TRBD2. V was clipped by 6 bases and J by 11 bases; unmatched bases: 2. There are 12 residues in the CDR3. Germline-derived CDR1 and CDR2 are MDHEN and SYDVKM. CDR3 region: CASRGLAGQQFF. The CDR3 nucleotides are TGTGCCAGCAGAGGACTAGCGGGGCAGCAGTTCTTC. Full variable domain (outside the CDR3, taken from reference TRBV28 and TRBJ2-1): DVKVTQSSRYLVKRTGEKVFLECVQDMDHENMFWYRQDPGLGLRLIYFSYDVKMKEKGDIPEGYSVSREKKERFSLILESASTNQTSMYLCASRGLAGQQFFGPGTRLTVL.

The rearrangement uses TRBV18 and TRBJ1-1, with D possibly being TRBD1 (5 bases). Trimming took off 7 bases at V and 0 bases at J, with 9 bases between the two ends. CDR1 and CDR2 from the germline V gene are KGHSH and LQKENI. The CDR3 covers 13 residues. CDR3 in DNA: TGTGCCAGCTTGGGGGGGTTGAACACTGAAGCTTTCTTT. This gives the protein CASLGGLNTEAFF. The full variable domain, its missing parts supplied by reference TRBV18 and TRBJ1-1, is NAGVMQNPRHLVRRRGQEARLRCSPMKGHSHVYWYRQLPEEGLKFMVYLQKENIIDESGMPKERFSAEFPKEGPSILRIQQVVRGDSAAYFCASLGGLNTEAFFGQGTRLTVV.

CDR3 loop: CATRVNTGELFF. The CDR3 DNA follows: TGTGCCACCAGGGTCAACACCGGGGAGCTGTTTTTT. The chain carries TRBV28 and TRBJ2-2; D possibly corresponds to TRBD1 (5 bases). There are 12 residues in the CDR3. The ends were cut back, 10 bases at V and 2 bases at J, with 8 bases in the middle. The V gene's germline CDR1 is MDHEN and CDR2 SYDVKM. The full variable domain, its missing parts supplied by reference TRBV28 and TRBJ2-2, is DVKVTQSSRYLVKRTGEKVFLECVQDMDHENMFWYRQDPGLGLRLIYFSYDVKMKEKGDIPEGYSVSREKKERFSLILESASTNQTSMYLCATRVNTGELFFGEGSRLTVL.